The clone carrying this TCR beta chain was counted once. Its antigen is currently unknown. Assay used: immunoSEQ multiplex PCR; TCRdb lists only in-frame clones, some missing. The sample carries hundreds of thousands of clones, 90% to 95% recorded once. CD45RO-negative, CCR7-selected cells formed the naive CD8 fraction, which excluded terminally differentiated effector memory CD45RA+ cells. This sample is part of a study of shared clonotypes between healthy human individuals. Findings of the study overall: Clonotype sharing across several donors was observed for roughly 5% of naive CD4 clonotypes.

Germline V gene lookup returns CDR1 SGDLS and CDR2 YYNGEE. The V segment lost 3 bases and the J segment 2 bases; nucleotides outside the gene matches: 6. This CDR3 comprises 16 residues. This TCR was sampled from a woman in her twenties or thirties in good health. The chain couples TRBV9 to TRBJ1-5; 9 nucleotides match TRBD1. The sample taken for sequencing was naive CD8+ T cells sorted from blood. The CDR3 sequence: CASSGGTGIGNQPQHF. CDR3 in DNA: TGTGCCAGCAGCGGAGGGACAGGGATTGGCAATCAGCCCCAGCATTTT.